Each of the 2 T cell receptor beta chains below was sequenced from the same sample in a study of regulatory T cells in long-lasting Graves disease (dated by TCRdb to the early 2020s). The sample's time point label, in plain terms: persistent/refractory GD, antithyroid drugs over 5 years with positive TRAb. For both TCR sequencing and RNA sequencing, RNA was extracted from PBMCs using TRIzol. Receptors were amplified or captured by multiplex PCR. The sample was run on an Illumina HiSeq 4000. TCR beta libraries were built with iRepertoire HTBI primers and Arm-PCR amplification of CDR3 regions. The public reads were reprocessed in TCRdb via fastp at Q25 and MiXCR, keeping in-frame beta chains. All rows with the same CDR3 protein become a single entry with the most common DNA and genes. Recorded for this sample are roughly 360,000 distinct CDR3 sequences; roughly 20% of them occurred a single time. The ten biggest clones cover 25% to 30% of the sample.

The specimen comprised peripheral blood mononuclear cells (PBMCs), sampled when the disease was refractory, from a patient treated with antithyroid drugs. Every receptor here comes from a woman in her thirties or forties with Graves disease. Donor details come from another sample of the same person, matched by shared clones.

This clonotype was counted between two and nine times. The chain combines TRBV14 with TRBJ2-2; D may be TRBD2 (5 bases). The CDR3 loop spans 17 amino acids. Germline loops: CDR1 SGHDN, CDR2 FVKESK. V was pared by 1 base and J by 2 bases, with 14 bases between. This chain's CDR3 is CASSQAYARANTGELFF. CDR3 nucleotides: TGTGCCAGCAGCCAAGCATATGCGAGGGCTAACACCGGGGAGCTGTTTTTT.

This clonotype was recorded at least ten times. The rearrangement links TRBV27 to TRBJ2-5; the D is unclear. Per germline, CDR1 MNHEY and CDR2 SMNVEV (reference sequence). V lost 5 bases, J lost 4 bases, and 14 bases lay in between. The CDR3 is 14 residues long. This CDR3 reads CASSRRSTRETQYF. CDR3 nucleotide sequence: TGTGCCAGCAGTCGGCGCTCCACGCGAGAGACCCAGTACTTC.